This T cell receptor beta chain was obtained from a study of T cells in narcolepsy. Across the whole study: Donors had narcolepsy type 1 or type 2, or were healthy controls. Study results and caveats: Comparing one patient's CSF and blood CD4+ clonotypes highlighted HCRT- and TRIB2-specific autoreactive clonotypes. Some memory CD4+ repertoires had no autoreactive clone sequences. Blood of same and different patients, but not healthy controls, reportedly held recurring autoreactive clonotypes.

Method: immunoSEQ multiplex PCR; TCRdb's copy keeps in-frame clones and lacks some. The sample has about 36,000 clones, around 84% seen once. In regard to this clone: No antigen is known for it.

V shed 0 bases, J shed 3 bases, and the junction held 2 bases outside the gene matches. The CDR3 length is 15 residues. Germline V gives CDR1 SGHRS, CDR2 YFSETQ. This clonotype was sampled from a human donor in good health. Sample: memory (CD45RA-) CD4+ T cells from blood. This chain joins TRBV5-1 and TRBJ2-1; 8 bases agree with TRBD2. The CDR3 DNA is TGCGCCAGCAGCTTGGAGGGGACTAGCTACAATGAGCAGTTCTTC. Amino acid sequence: CASSLEGTSYNEQFF.